These T cell receptor beta chains were read from a single sample in a study of T cells in narcolepsy. Clones were read by immunoSEQ multiplex PCR, and TCRdb kept only the in-frame ones, dropping some. The data show tens of thousands of clones, roughly 80% seen once. The sequenced sample consisted of CD45RA- memory CD4+ T cells from PBMCs. The receptors derive from a human donor with narcolepsy. The CDR3 runs from the conserved cysteine through the conserved F or W. A D gene is named only where the DNA matches it firmly. The size of a clone is reported for some rows only, either as once, few or many, or as a class for expanded clones.

>NA|TRBV5-4|TRBJ2-7|NA
CASSLDSFLREQYF
TGTGCCAGCAGCTTGGATAGCTTCCTTCGAGAGCAGTACTTC
>NA|TRBV19|TRBJ1-4|NA
CASSSPRGNNEKLFF
TGTGCCAGTAGTTCACCGCGGGGAAATAATGAAAAACTGTTTTTT
>NA|TRBV14|TRBJ1-6|NA
CASSQVRDHRENSPLHF
TGTGCCAGCAGCCAAGTTCGAGATCACAGGGAGAACTCACCCCTCCACTTT
>few|TRBV11-1|TRBJ1-2|NA
CASSKDKNYGYTF
TGTGCCAGCAGCAAAGACAAGAACTATGGCTACACCTTC
>NA|TRBV30|TRBJ2-1|NA
CAWSAGGVNEQFF
TGTGCCTGGAGTGCCGGAGGGGTGAATGAGCAGTTCTTC
>few|TRBV5-6|TRBJ2-3|TRBD2
CASSFRGRGTDTQYF
TGTGCCAGCAGCTTCCGGGGGAGGGGCACAGATACGCAGTATTTT
>NA|TRBV18|TRBJ2-7|NA
CASSPDYEQYF
TGTGCCAGCTCACCGGACTACGAGCAGTACTTC
>NA|TRBV6-1|TRBJ1-4|TRBD1
CASSVYDRENEKLFF
TGTGCCAGCAGTGTATATGACAGGGAAAATGAAAAACTGTTTTTT
>NA|TRBV10-3|TRBJ2-7|TRBD1
CAILRTGSYEQYF
TGTGCCATCCTACGGACAGGGTCCTACGAGCAGTACTTC
>NA|TRBV19|TRBJ1-5|NA
CASNGGAGKGPPQHF
TGTGCCAGTAATGGGGGGGCAGGGAAGGGGCCGCCCCAGCATTTT
>NA|TRBV5-6|TRBJ1-2|NA
CASSLYVAASGYTF
TGTGCCAGCAGCTTGTATGTGGCAGCCTCTGGCTACACCTTC